This T cell receptor (beta chain) comes out of a study of T cell repertoires in cytomegalovirus infection. The study's findings and limits: The study found HLA-C-restricted CMV-specific TCR beta clonotypes dominating the ex vivo response.

TCRdb reprocessed the reads via MiXCR and lists one record per CDR3 protein. Of about 920,000 distinct CDR3 sequences listed, roughly 30% are singletons. Of note for this clonotype: Its antigen remains unknown.

Per germline, CDR1 MNHEY and CDR2 SMNVEV (reference sequence). V dropped 1 base and J dropped 9; count of bases not matched to a gene: 11. The CDR3 is 15 residues long. The chain employs TRBV27 and TRBJ1-1, with TRBD1 matching over 7 bases. The sequence derives from a human donor in good health (CMV status not recorded). Some clones in this sample may be carry-over from other donors' samples. The material was cultured CD8+ T cells from PBMCs, obtained from culture after CMV antigen stimulation. The CDR3 DNA is TGTGCCAGCAGTTTATTCCCGGGGACAGCGCTTAAAGCTTTCTTT. This gives the protein CASSLFPGTALKAFF.